The 20 T cell receptor beta chains presented below share a single source sample, sequenced in a study of blood T cell repertoires in COVID-19. The table came from immunoSEQ multiplex PCR; TCRdb's copy has only in-frame clones and leaves some out. The table includes about 310,000 clones, approximately 85% detected once. Sequencing was carried out using PBMCs or T cells enriched from blood (not recorded which). These receptors all stem from a man aged 25-40 years who had recovered from COVID-19.

As to this clone: Lacking the conserved final phenylalanine or tryptophan, this CDR3 likely reflects a read error. The DNA is omitted, as the CDR3 cannot be located on it reliably, and the CDR3 follows TCRdb's listing. V and J are TRBV6-2 or TRBV6-3 and TRBJ1-2; the listed D gene, TRBD1, was not tested against the DNA. Germline values: CDR1 MNHEY, CDR2 SVGEGT. The CDR3 is 11 residues long, ends included. CDR3 residues: CASSPDREVLH.

This chain joins TRBV3-1 (or the pseudogene TRBV3-2) and TRBJ2-3; 14 bases agree with TRBD2. V shed 4 bases, J shed 5 bases, and the junction held 2 bases outside the gene matches. This CDR3 has 15 amino acids. Germline lookup yields CDR1 LGHDT and CDR2 YNNKEL (reference sequence). CDR3 coding DNA: TGTGCCAGCAGCCTCGGGACTAGCGGGGGAGATACGCAGTATTTT. As protein: CASSLGTSGGDTQYF.

The chain is built from TRBV20-1 and TRBJ1-1, with D perhaps matching TRBD1 (5 bases). With 5 bases removed from V and 5 bases from J, the gap between germline ends came to 6 bases. From germline, CDR1 is DFQATT and CDR2 SNEGSKA (reference sequence). This CDR3 is built from 10 residues. CDR3 in amino acids: CSAQGTEAFF. The CDR3 DNA follows: TGCAGTGCTCAGGGTACTGAAGCTTTCTTT.

Worth noting for this clone: In the same sample, other DNA sequences code for this CDR3. The genes are TRBV29-1 and TRBJ2-3; the match to TRBD1 covers 8 bases. CDR3 size: 12 residues. The germline V gene has CDR1 SQVTM and CDR2 ANQGSEA. With 5 bases clipped from V and 3 bases from J, the junction kept 1 base outside the gene matches. CDR3 nucleotide sequence: TGCAGCGTTCGGACAGGGACAGATACGCAGTATTTT. It encodes CSVRTGTDTQYF.

The V gene is TRBV27, the J gene TRBJ1-2; maybe TRBD1 (6 bases). From germline, CDR1 is MNHEY and CDR2 SMNVEV (reference sequence). With 5 bases removed from V and 3 bases from J, the gap between germline ends came to 19 bases. This CDR3 contains 16 residues. This chain's CDR3 is CASSPDAFRGYYGYTF. In DNA form, the CDR3 reads TGTGCCAGCAGTCCGGACGCCTTCAGGGGTTACTATGGCTACACCTTC.

This clone was detected only once. The chain carries TRBV5-5 and TRBJ2-7; 9 positions match TRBD1. Unmatched junction bases numbered 9, after V lost 3 bases and J lost 2 bases. The CDR3 extends over 16 amino acids. Per germline, CDR1 SGHKS and CDR2 YYEKEE (reference sequence). CDR3 loop: CASSWWAGTGTYEQYF. CDR3 in DNA: TGTGCCAGCAGCTGGTGGGCGGGGACAGGGACCTACGAGCAGTACTTC.

This sequence joins TRBV7-9 and TRBJ2-5; TRBD2 matches at 8 bases. The length of the CDR3 is 19 residues. Unmatched junction bases numbered 19, after V lost 5 bases and J lost 2 bases. CDR1 SEHNR and CDR2 FQNEAQ come from the germline V gene (reference sequence). The DNA for the CDR3 is TGTGCCAGCAGCCTCCGCGGGGGGCCTCGTAGCCCTGGACAAGAGACCCAGTACTTC. Translation: CASSLRGGPRSPGQETQYF.

The J gene is TRBJ1-2, the V gene TRBV25-1, with 7 bases identical to TRBD1. In germline, CDR1 is MGHDK, CDR2 SYGVNS. Losses at the gene ends were 4 bases for V and 4 bases for J; bases not matched to a gene: 12. The CDR3 has 16 amino acids. The DNA for the CDR3 is TGTGCCAGCAGTGCCGCGACAGGGACCCTGGGCTATGGCTACACCTTC. It specifies CASSAATGTLGYGYTF.

The V and J genes are TRBV5-1 and TRBJ2-7, with D unclear. The CDR3 totals 13 residues. V dropped 3 bases and J dropped 1 base, with 8 bases sitting between them. The germline gives CDR1 SGHRS, CDR2 YFSETQ. The CDR3 is CASSSTMSYEQYF. As DNA, the CDR3 is TGCGCCAGCAGCTCAACAATGTCCTACGAGCAGTACTTC.

In its sample, this clone was seen once. The genes are TRBV3-1 (or the pseudogene TRBV3-2) and TRBJ1-1; TRBD1 aligns across 7 bases. CDR3 length: 15 residues. Trimming removed 4 bases from V and 1 base from J; junction bases left unmatched: 6. CDR1 and CDR2 (germline): LGHDT, YNNKEL (reference sequence). This chain's CDR3 is CASSLDGTANTEAFF. CDR3 nucleotide sequence: TGTGCCAGCAGCCTTGACGGGACAGCGAACACTGAAGCTTTCTTT.

The gene calls are TRBV10-3 and TRBJ1-1, with 7 bases lining up with TRBD1. The CDR3 runs to 14 residues. CDR1 is ENHRY and CDR2 is SYGVKD in the germline V gene. Germline trimming cut 4 bases from V and 3 bases from J; bases unmatched to any gene: 5. The CDR3 region is CAISGNRGYTEAFF. The CDR3 nucleotides read TGTGCCATCAGTGGCAACAGGGGTTACACTGAAGCTTTCTTT.

This CDR3 is CASSSMDTQYF. As DNA, the CDR3 is TGTGCCAGTAGTTCTATGGATACGCAGTATTTT. The rearrangement uses TRBV19 and TRBJ2-3, with D hard to call. This CDR3 region has 11 residues. Per the germline V gene, CDR1 is LNHDA and CDR2 is SQIVND (reference sequence). The germline V and J ends were trimmed by 5 bases and 6 bases, with 6 bases remaining between them.

The chain recombines TRBV9 with TRBJ1-2; D unresolved. Germline CDR1 SGDLS, CDR2 YYNGEE. Trimming stripped 0 bases from V and 7 bases from J, with 10 bases between. The CDR3 is 13 residues long. This chain's CDR3 is CASSVGAVTGYTF. For the CDR3, the DNA is TGTGCCAGCAGCGTAGGGGCCGTTACTGGCTACACCTTC.

This chain joins TRBV9 and TRBJ1-1; D gene ambiguous. Germline V CDR1 and CDR2: SGDLS, YYNGEE. V lost 0 bases and J 2 bases, leaving 8 bases between the germline ends. The CDR3 is 14 amino acids. The CDR3 here is CASSVGVVNTEAFF. The DNA for the CDR3 is TGTGCCAGCAGCGTAGGCGTAGTTAACACTGAAGCTTTCTTT.

The chain has TRBV2 and TRBJ2-1; 9 bases agree with TRBD2. This CDR3 has 15 amino acids. Germline CDR1 reads SNHLY; CDR2 reads FYNNEI. V lost 6 bases and J lost 5; bases outside the gene matches: 8. The chain's CDR3 is CASRKFSGGHNEQFF. The CDR3, as DNA: TGTGCCAGCAGAAAATTTAGCGGGGGACACAATGAGCAGTTCTTC.

The CDR3 nucleotides read TGTGCCAGCAGCTTAGCCCCTAGCGGGACCTACAATGAGCAGTTCTTC. Amino acid sequence: CASSLAPSGTYNEQFF. The chain uses TRBV11-2 and TRBJ2-1, with 9 bases identical to TRBD2. This CDR3 has 16 residues. Germline lookup yields CDR1 SGHAT and CDR2 FQNNGV. The J segment lost 2 bases and the V segment lost 1 base, leaving 3 bases of the junction unmatched.

V and J are TRBV6-5 and TRBJ2-4, with TRBD1 identical over 8 bases. This CDR3 has 15 amino acids. CDR1 is MNHEY and CDR2 is SVGAGI in the germline V gene. The V gene end was trimmed by 5 bases and the J gene end by 2 bases; junction bases not matched to a gene: 5. The CDR3 DNA sequence: TGTGCCAGCAGTAAAACAGGGGGTTCCAAAAACATTCAGTACTTC. Translation gives CASSKTGGSKNIQYF.

V and J are TRBV7-2 and TRBJ2-7; D perhaps matches TRBD1 (6 bases). This CDR3 region has 15 residues. The V gene lost 4 bases and the J gene lost 0 bases, with 13 bases spanning the gap. Per the germline V gene, CDR1 is SGHTA and CDR2 is FQGNSA. The CDR3 DNA reads as TGTGCCAGCAGCTCGGACAGTCTCCCCTCCTACGAGCAGTACTTC. Translating gives CASSSDSLPSYEQYF.

This chain uses TRBV7-3 with TRBJ2-1, with 7 bases identical to TRBD2. Germline CDR1 is SGHTA and CDR2 is FQGTGA. The length of the CDR3 is 16 residues. V trimming: 3 bases; J trimming: 3 bases; junction bases outside the gene matches: 8. CDR3 coding DNA: TGTGCCAGCAGCTTTGGCGGGGGACCAATCTACAATGAGCAGTTCTTC. It yields the protein CASSFGGGPIYNEQFF.

This clone was observed once. This chain joins TRBV6-1 and TRBJ2-1, with TRBD2 matching over 9 bases. J lost 8 bases, V lost 2 bases, and 10 bases had no gene match. This CDR3 contains 16 residues. From germline, CDR1 is MNHNS and CDR2 SASEGT. Here the CDR3 DNA reads TGTGCCAGCAGTGAATCAAGGCGGGGGGGTCTGGATGAGCAGTTCTTC. Encoded protein: CASSESRRGGLDEQFF.